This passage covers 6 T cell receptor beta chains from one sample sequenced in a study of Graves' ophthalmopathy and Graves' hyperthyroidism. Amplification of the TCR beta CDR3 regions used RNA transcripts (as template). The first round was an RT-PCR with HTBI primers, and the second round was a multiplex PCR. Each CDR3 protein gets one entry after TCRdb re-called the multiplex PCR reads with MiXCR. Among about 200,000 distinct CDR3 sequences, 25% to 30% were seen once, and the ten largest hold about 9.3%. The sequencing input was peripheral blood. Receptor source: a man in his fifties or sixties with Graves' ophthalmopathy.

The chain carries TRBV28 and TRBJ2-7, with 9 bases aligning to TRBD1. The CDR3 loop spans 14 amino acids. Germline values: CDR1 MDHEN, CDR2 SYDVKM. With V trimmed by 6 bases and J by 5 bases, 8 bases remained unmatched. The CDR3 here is CASRRGQGNNEQYF. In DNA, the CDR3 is TGTGCCAGCAGGAGGGGACAGGGTAATAACGAGCAGTACTTC.

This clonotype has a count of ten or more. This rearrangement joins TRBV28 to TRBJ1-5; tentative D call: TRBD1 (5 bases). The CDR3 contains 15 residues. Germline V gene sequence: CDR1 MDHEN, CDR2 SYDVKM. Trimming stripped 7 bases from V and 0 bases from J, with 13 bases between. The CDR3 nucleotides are TGTGCCAGCACCCACGGGGGGGATAGCAATCAGCCCCAGCATTTT. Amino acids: CASTHGGDSNQPQHF.

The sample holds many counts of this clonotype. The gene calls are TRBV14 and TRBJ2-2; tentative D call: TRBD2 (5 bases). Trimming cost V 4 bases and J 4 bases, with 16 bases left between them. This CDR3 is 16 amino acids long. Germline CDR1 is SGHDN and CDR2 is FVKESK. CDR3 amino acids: CASSRERTSATGELFF. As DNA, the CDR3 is TGTGCCAGCAGCCGAGAGCGGACCTCCGCCACCGGGGAGCTGTTTTTT.

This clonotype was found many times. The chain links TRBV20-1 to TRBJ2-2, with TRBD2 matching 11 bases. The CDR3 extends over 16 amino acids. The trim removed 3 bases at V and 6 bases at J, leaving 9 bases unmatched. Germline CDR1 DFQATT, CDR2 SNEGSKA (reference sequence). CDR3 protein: CSASPRTSGYPGELFF. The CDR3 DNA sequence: TGCAGTGCTAGCCCCCGGACTAGCGGGTACCCCGGGGAGCTGTTTTTT.

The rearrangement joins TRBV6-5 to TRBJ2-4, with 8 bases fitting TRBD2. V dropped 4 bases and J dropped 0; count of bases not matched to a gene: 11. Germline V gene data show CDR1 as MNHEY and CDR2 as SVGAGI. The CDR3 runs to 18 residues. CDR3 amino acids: CASSSTSAHSLAKNIQYF. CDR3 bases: TGTGCCAGCAGTTCGACTAGCGCCCACTCTCTAGCCAAAAACATTCAGTACTTC.

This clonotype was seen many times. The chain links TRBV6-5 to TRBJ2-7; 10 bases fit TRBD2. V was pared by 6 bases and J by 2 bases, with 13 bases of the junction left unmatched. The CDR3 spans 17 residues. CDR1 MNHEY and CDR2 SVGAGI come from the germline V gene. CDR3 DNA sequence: TGTGCCAGCAGATCACCCATAGCCAGCGGGAGGGCCTACGAGCAGTACTTC. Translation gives CASRSPIASGRAYEQYF.